The 2 T cell receptor beta chains below were found in one sample sequenced in a study of cytomegalovirus exposure and HLA in healthy donors. Measured with immunoSEQ multiplex PCR; TCRdb has only the in-frame clones, and not every one. Here the sample spans tens of thousands of clones, approximately 90% being singletons. The specimen sequenced was PBMCs. These receptors all stem from a woman in her late teens or twenties in good health and CMV-seropositive.

The chain combines TRBV25-1 with TRBJ2-3; D remains unclear. The V gene's germline CDR1 is MGHDK and CDR2 SYGVNS. The CDR3 is 13 residues long. Trimming took off 1 base at V and 6 bases at J, with 8 bases between the two ends. Written as DNA, the CDR3 is TGTGCCAGCAGTGAATGGGCACTGGATACGCAGTATTTT. Translated, it gives CASSEWALDTQYF.

The chain joins TRBV2 to TRBJ2-7; possible D gene TRBD2, 5 bases. The CDR3 is made up of 11 amino acids. The germline V and J ends were trimmed by 7 bases and 7 bases, with 11 bases remaining between them. Germline loops: CDR1 SNHLY, CDR2 FYNNEI. The CDR3 bases are TGTGCCAGCATCGGACCGGGGGAGCAGTACTTC. It is translated as CASIGPGEQYF.